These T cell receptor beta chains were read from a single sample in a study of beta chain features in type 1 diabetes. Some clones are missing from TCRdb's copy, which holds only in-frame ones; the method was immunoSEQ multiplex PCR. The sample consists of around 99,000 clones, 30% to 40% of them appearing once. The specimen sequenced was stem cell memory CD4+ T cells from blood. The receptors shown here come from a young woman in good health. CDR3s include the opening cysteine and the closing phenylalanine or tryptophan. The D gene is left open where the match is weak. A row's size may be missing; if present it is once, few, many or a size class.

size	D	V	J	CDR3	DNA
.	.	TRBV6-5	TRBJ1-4	CASSYRGGVGEKLFF	TGTGCCAGCAGTTACCGGGGAGGGGTTGGGGAAAAACTGTTTTTT
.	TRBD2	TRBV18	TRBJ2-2	CASSPALAGTGELFF	TGTGCCAGCTCACCTGCGCTAGCGGGGACCGGGGAGCTGTTTTTT
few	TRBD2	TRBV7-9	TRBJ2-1	CASSVAALGGRTYNEQFF	TGTGCCAGCAGCGTAGCGGCGTTGGGCGGGAGAACCTACAATGAGCAGTTCTTC
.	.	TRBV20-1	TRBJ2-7	CSASGQLEQYF	TGCAGTGCCTCCGGACAGCTCGAGCAGTACTTC
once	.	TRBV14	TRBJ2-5	CASSQDLGFGETQYF	TGTGCCAGCAGCCAAGATCTTGGGTTCGGGGAGACCCAGTACTTC
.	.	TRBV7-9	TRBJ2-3	CASSLQGWVADTQYF	TGTGCCAGCAGCTTACAGGGGTGGGTCGCAGATACGCAGTATTTT
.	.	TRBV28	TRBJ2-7	CASGRQAAYEQYF	TGTGCCAGCGGAAGACAGGCGGCCTACGAGCAGTACTTC
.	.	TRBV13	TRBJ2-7	CASSLRRNSYEQYF	TGTGCCAGCAGCCTGCGCAGGAACTCCTACGAGCAGTACTTC
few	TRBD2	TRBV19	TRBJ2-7	CASSIEGGSSYEQYF	TGTGCCAGTAGTATAGAGGGCGGGAGCTCCTACGAGCAGTACTTC
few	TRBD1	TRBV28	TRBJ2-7	CASVGGQGSSYEQYF	TGTGCCAGCGTAGGGGGACAGGGAAGCTCCTACGAGCAGTACTTC
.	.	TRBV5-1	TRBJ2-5	CASSLAVGAAVGETQYF	TGCGCCAGCAGCTTGGCCGTGGGAGCGGCAGTGGGAGAGACCCAGTACTTC
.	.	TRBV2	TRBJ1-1	CASSGQGGNTEAFF	TGTGCCAGCAGCGGGCAGGGTGGGAACACTGAAGCTTTCTTT
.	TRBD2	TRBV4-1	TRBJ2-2	CASSQARSGTSDSPGELFF	TGCGCCAGCAGCCAGGCCCGATCAGGGACTAGCGACTCACCCGGGGAGCTGTTTTTT
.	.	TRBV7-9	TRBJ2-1	CASSRQAHRLINEQFF	TGTGCCAGCAGCCGGCAGGCTCATCGACTAATCAATGAGCAGTTCTTC
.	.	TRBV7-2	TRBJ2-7	CASSPGHHYEQYF	TGTGCCAGCAGTCCGGGACACCACTACGAGCAGTACTTC
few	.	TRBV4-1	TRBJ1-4	CASSQAGGMANEKLFF	TGCGCCAGCAGCCAAGCCGGGGGGATGGCTAATGAAAAACTGTTTTTT
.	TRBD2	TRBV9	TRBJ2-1	CASSVASGMGSGEQFF	TGTGCCAGCAGCGTCGCTAGCGGGATGGGGTCTGGTGAGCAGTTCTTC
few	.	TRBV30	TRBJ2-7	CAWSVLPREGRVYF	TGTGCCTGGAGTGTACTTCCGCGGGAAGGTAGGGTATACTTC
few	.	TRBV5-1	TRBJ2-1	CASSPRDYNEQFF	TGCGCCAGCAGCCCCCGGGACTACAATGAGCAGTTCTTC
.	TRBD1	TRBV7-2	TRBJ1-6	CASSLSPGGNSPLHF	TGTGCCAGCAGCTTATCCCCAGGGGGTAATTCACCCCTCCACTTT
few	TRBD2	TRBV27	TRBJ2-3	CASRTSGLRDTQYF	TGTGCCAGCAGAACTAGCGGCCTCAGAGATACGCAGTATTTT
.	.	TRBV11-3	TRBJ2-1	CASSPRPGEQFF	TGTGCCAGCAGCCCCCGGCCGGGTGAGCAGTTCTTC
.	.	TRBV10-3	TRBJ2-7	CAISEALYEQYF	TGTGCCATCAGTGAAGCCCTCTACGAGCAGTACTTC
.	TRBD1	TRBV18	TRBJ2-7	CASGQGRYEQYF	TGTGCCAGTGGACAGGGGCGATACGAGCAGTACTTC
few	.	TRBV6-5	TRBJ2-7	CASSLDYYSYEQYF	TGTGCCAGCAGTCTCGACTACTACTCCTACGAGCAGTACTTC
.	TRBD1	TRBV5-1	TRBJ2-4	CASSLRSDRAKNIQYF	TGCGCCAGCAGCTTGAGATCGGACAGGGCCAAAAACATTCAGTACTTC
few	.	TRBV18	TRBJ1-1	CASSPSQLFETEAFF	TGTGCCAGCTCCCCCTCTCAACTCTTCGAAACTGAAGCTTTCTTT
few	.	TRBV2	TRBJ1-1	CASKGGGMTEAFF	TGTGCCAGCAAAGGGGGAGGGATGACTGAAGCTTTCTTT